This passage covers 30 T cell receptor beta chains from one sample sequenced in a study of molecular identifiers for immune sequencing clone quantification. A single record per CDR3 protein comes from TCRdb applying MiXCR to the PCR reads. The sample consists of 10,000 or so distinct CDR3 sequences, roughly a fifth of them appearing once. The source material was naive CD8+ T cells from blood, with Jurkat cell RNA spiked in. Subset specified: FACS-sorted CD8+CD4-CCR7+CD45RA+ naive T cells. The receptors originated from a human donor in good health. Some libraries in this study had Jurkat cell RNA spiked in.

By sample share, this clonotype is medium-sized. The gene calls are TRBV20-1 and TRBJ2-4; tentative D call: TRBD1 (6 bases). Germline CDR1 and CDR2: DFQATT and SNEGSKA (reference sequence). The CDR3 consists of 15 residues. V was trimmed by 6 bases and J by 2 bases, leaving 17 bases between them. CDR3 nucleotide sequence: TGCAGTGCGCCGGACAGTCTCATTTCCAAAAACATTCAGTACTTC. Residues: CSAPDSLISKNIQYF.

The chain joins TRBV7-9 to TRBJ2-3, with 8 positions matching TRBD2. The V and J ends lost 4 bases and 2 bases, in that order; junction bases with no gene match: 11. CDR3 size: 17 residues. Germline lookup yields CDR1 SEHNR and CDR2 FQNEAQ (reference sequence). The CDR3 nucleotides are TGTGCCAGCAGCTCACCGACTAGCGTGGCAGTCACAGATACGCAGTATTTT. Encoded protein: CASSSPTSVAVTDTQYF.

The sample holds many counts of this clonotype. The chain carries TRBV2 and TRBJ2-5; D is perhaps TRBD1 (5 bases). The CDR3 is 15 amino acids. The ends were cut back, 7 bases at V and 1 base at J, with 16 bases in the middle. Germline CDR1 is SNHLY and CDR2 is FYNNEI. The CDR3 region is CASNTPTAAQETQYF. DNA for the CDR3: TGTGCCAGCAATACCCCGACAGCTGCCCAAGAGACCCAGTACTTC.

V usage is TRBV3-1 and J usage is TRBJ2-5, with TRBD2 matching over 9 bases. The V and J ends lost 6 bases and 5 bases, in that order; junction bases with no gene match: 7. The CDR3 extends over 14 amino acids. In germline, CDR1 is LGHDT, CDR2 YNNKEL (reference sequence). CDR3 DNA: TGTGCCAGCAGATTAGCGGGAGCCGGGGAGACCCAGTACTTC. Amino acids: CASRLAGAGETQYF.

This clonotype was detected many times. For the CDR3, the DNA is TGTGCCAGCAGCTTATTTGAGGTCTCATTGGCCTCCTACGAGCAGTACTTC. Its translation is CASSLFEVSLASYEQYF. This chain joins TRBV7-8 and TRBJ2-7; D remains ambiguous. CDR1 is SGHVS, CDR2 FQNEAQ, per germline. CDR3 size: 17 residues. V lost 2 bases and J lost 0, with 17 bases in between.

This clonotype was seen ten or more times. J is TRBJ2-7 and V is TRBV6-2 or TRBV6-3; D gene unclear. V shed 3 bases and J shed 5 bases, with 17 bases lying between them. The CDR3 has 15 amino acids. Germline-derived CDR1 and CDR2 are MNHEY and SVGEGT. This CDR3 reads CASSYSSLVRHEQYF. The DNA for the CDR3 is TGTGCCAGCAGTTATTCGAGCCTCGTTCGACACGAGCAGTACTTC.

This clonotype counts as medium-sized (0.01 to 0.1%). DNA for the CDR3: TGCAGCGTTGAAGATTTAAGCAGATCCCTCACAGATACGCAGTATTTT. The encoded protein is CSVEDLSRSLTDTQYF. V and J are TRBV29-1 and TRBJ2-3, with D uncertain. This CDR3 contains 16 residues. V dropped 0 bases and J dropped 2 bases, with 15 bases sitting between them. CDR1 is SQVTM and CDR2 is ANQGSEA in the germline V gene.

This clonotype appeared many times. This chain joins TRBV7-9 and TRBJ2-7; D is undetermined. With 5 bases removed from V and 3 bases from J, the gap between germline ends came to 11 bases. The CDR3 is made up of 13 amino acids. Per the germline V gene, CDR1 is SEHNR and CDR2 is FQNEAQ (reference sequence). CDR3 nucleotides: TGTGCCAGCAGCATGCAAGCCGGCTACGAGCAGTACTTC. It is translated as CASSMQAGYEQYF.

This clonotype was counted a few times. A much larger clone sits a single nucleotide away, making a read error possible. The V and J genes are TRBV3-1 and TRBJ2-3; TRBD2 matches 8 bases. Germline V CDR1 and CDR2: LGHDT, YNNKEL (reference sequence). The CDR3 totals 18 residues. CDR3 in DNA: TGTGCCAGCAGCCAACCCCTTTGGGAGGAGCGGGGGAATAATACGCAGTGTTTT. Its translation is CASSQPLWEERGNNTQCF.

This clonotype qualifies as medium-sized (0.01 to 0.1%). The chain is built from TRBV10-3 and TRBJ2-7; 9 bases are a match to TRBD1. Germline V gene sequence: CDR1 ENHRY, CDR2 SYGVKD. Trimming cost V 5 bases and J 0 bases; bases outside gene matches: 8. The CDR3 has 16 residues. The CDR3 DNA reads as TGTGCCATCAGTACGACGGACAGGGGTAGCTCCTACGAGCAGTACTTC. Protein sequence: CAISTTDRGSSYEQYF.

On this clonotype itself: Possible read error: a much larger clone is one base away. This chain joins TRBV11-2 and TRBJ2-3; a weak D match, TRBD1 (7 bases). Looked up from germline, CDR1 is SGHAT and CDR2 is FQNNGV. The CDR3 is 14 amino acids. As DNA, the CDR3 is TGTGCCAGCAGCTTTGATGGGGGGACAGATACGCGGTATTTT. Translation: CASSFDGGTDTRYF.

This clonotype turned up a few times. The rearrangement joins TRBV2 to TRBJ2-7; possibly TRBD2 for D (6 bases). Trimming took 11 bases from V and 7 from J, leaving 27 bases between them. This CDR3 is built from 15 residues. Per the germline V gene, CDR1 is SNHLY and CDR2 is FYNNEI. The DNA for the CDR3 is TGTGCCGGCACCCGGAGGGCGGGGTCGTATATGGAGCAGTACTTC. Translating gives CAGTRRAGSYMEQYF.

By its share, this clonotype is medium-sized. This chain uses TRBV4-1 with TRBJ2-7, with 7 bases that match TRBD2. The CDR3 length is 14 residues. Trimming at V came to 0 bases and at J to 9 bases, leaving 8 bases not matched to a gene. In germline, CDR1 is MGHRA, CDR2 YSYEKL. CDR3 loop: CASSQDGLAVGQYF. CDR3 nucleotide sequence: TGCGCCAGCAGCCAAGATGGGCTAGCGGTTGGGCAGTACTTC.

This clonotype was counted ten times or more. The rearrangement joins TRBV5-6 to TRBJ2-7; no firm D call. V lost 4 bases and J lost 2, with 4 bases in between. The length of the CDR3 is 11 residues. From germline, CDR1 is SGHDT and CDR2 YYEEEE. The CDR3 protein is CASSRAYEQYF. The CDR3 DNA is TGTGCCAGCAGCCGGGCCTACGAGCAGTACTTC.

Many counts were recorded for this clonotype. J is TRBJ1-4 and V is TRBV15; maybe TRBD1 (6 bases). The CDR3 has 14 residues. In germline, CDR1 is LNHNV, CDR2 YYDKDF (reference sequence). The V and J ends lost 8 bases and 10 bases respectively, with 20 bases between them. The CDR3 spells CATHSNGQMGKLFF. In DNA form, the CDR3 reads TGTGCCACCCACAGCAACGGACAGATGGGAAAACTGTTTTTT.

Sample share makes this clonotype medium-sized. V and J are TRBV28 and TRBJ2-3; D assignment may be TRBD1 or TRBD2 (5 bases each). The CDR3 spans 13 residues. Germline V gene lookup returns CDR1 MDHEN and CDR2 SYDVKM. Trimming pared 4 bases from V and 4 bases from J, leaving 9 bases between. The CDR3 coding sequence is TGTGCCAGCAGTTCCCTGGGGGCAGATACGCAGTATTTT. It translates to CASSSLGADTQYF.

This clonotype was found a few times. This chain links TRBV30 with TRBJ2-2; D not certain. The ends were cut back, 3 bases at V and 3 bases at J, with 8 bases in the middle. The germline gives CDR1 GTSNPN, CDR2 SVGIG (reference sequence). The CDR3 extends over 13 amino acids. CDR3 DNA sequence: TGTGCCTGGAGATTGACGGACACCGGGGAGCTGTTTTTT. Residues: CAWRLTDTGELFF. The full variable domain, with the rest looked up from reference TRBV30 and TRBJ2-2, is SQTIHQWPATLVQPVGSPLSLECTVEGTSNPNLYWYRQAAGRGLQLLFYSVGIGQISSEVPQNLSASRPQDRQFILSSKKLLLSDSGFYLCAWRLTDTGELFFGEGSRLTVL.

This clonotype was seen many times. The chain recombines TRBV7-8 with TRBJ2-2, with 14 positions matching TRBD2. This CDR3 spans 18 amino acids. Germline loops: CDR1 SGHVS, CDR2 FQNEAQ. The V segment lost 3 bases and the J segment 6 bases; nucleotides outside the gene matches: 9. The CDR3 spells CASSFRLAGGPVPGELFF. In DNA form, the CDR3 reads TGTGCCAGCAGCTTTCGACTAGCGGGAGGGCCAGTTCCCGGGGAGCTGTTTTTT.

Judged by abundance, this clonotype is medium-sized. The chain couples TRBV7-6 to TRBJ1-4; D perhaps matches TRBD1 (5 bases). The length of the CDR3 is 17 residues. Trimming removed 0 bases from V and 2 bases from J, with 13 bases in between. The germline V gene has CDR1 SGHVS and CDR2 FNYEAQ. The CDR3 DNA is TGTGCCAGCAGCTTAGCGGTGGGACGTGAGACTAATGAAAAACTGTTTTTT. Its protein is CASSLAVGRETNEKLFF.

This clonotype was observed many times. The CDR3 reads CASSSIQGLGTDTQYF. The CDR3 coding sequence is TGTGCCAGCAGTTCTATCCAGGGGTTGGGCACAGATACGCAGTATTTT. The genes are TRBV27 and TRBJ2-3; tentatively, D is TRBD1 (6 bases). Germline CDR1 is MNHEY and CDR2 is SMNVEV (reference sequence). The CDR3 is made up of 16 amino acids. V lost 4 bases, J lost 1 base, and 15 bases lay in between.

This clonotype was counted between two and nine times. The chain uses TRBV5-1 and TRBJ2-7; perhaps TRBD1 as D (5 bases). Trimming removed 3 bases at V and 7 bases at J, with 14 bases between. The length of the CDR3 is 13 residues. The germline gives CDR1 SGHRS, CDR2 YFSETQ. The CDR3 loop is CASSWTSSQEQYF. CDR3 DNA sequence: TGCGCCAGCAGCTGGACATCATCTCAAGAGCAGTACTTC.

About this clonotype: No conserved phenylalanine or tryptophan is present at the end of the CDR3, so a read error is the likely explanation. V and J are TRBV7-9 and TRBJ2-4, with D perhaps TRBD2 (5 bases). CDR1 and CDR2 (germline): SEHNR, FQNEAQ (reference sequence). The CDR3 is 12 amino acids. Trimming took 2 bases from V and 8 from J, leaving 7 bases between them. The CDR3 loop is CASSLLGDIQYS. The CDR3 nucleotides are TGTGCCAGCAGCTTACTCGGGGACATTCAGTACTCC.

This clonotype was observed at least ten times. The J gene is TRBJ2-5, the V gene TRBV11-3, with 8 bases identical to TRBD1. Looked up from germline, CDR1 is SGHNT and CDR2 is YENEEA. The CDR3 length is 21 residues. The junction had 25 bases not matched to a gene; V was cut back by 6 bases and J by 1 base. Here the CDR3 DNA reads TGTGCCAGCAGACAGCTAAGTACCGGGACAGGAGACTTATTTGGCCAAGAGACCCAGTACTTC. Translating it yields CASRQLSTGTGDLFGQETQYF.

This clonotype turned up a few times. The chain combines TRBV7-9 with TRBJ2-1; D tentatively reads TRBD1 or TRBD2 (5 bases each). The CDR3 covers 13 residues. V was pared by 6 bases and J by 0 bases, with 6 bases between. Germline V gene data show CDR1 as SEHNR and CDR2 as FQNEAQ (reference sequence). In nucleotides, the CDR3 is TGTGCCAGCAGGAGGGGCTCCTACAATGAGCAGTTCTTC. This encodes CASRRGSYNEQFF.

In its sample, this clonotype ranks as medium-sized. V and J are TRBV2 and TRBJ2-3, with D possibly being TRBD1 (5 bases). The germline CDR1 and CDR2 sequences are SNHLY and FYNNEI. V lost 1 base to trimming and J lost 2 bases, with 7 bases between them. CDR3 length: 14 residues. The CDR3 DNA follows: TGTGCCAGCAGTGAAGAGGGGCCCACAGATACGCAGTATTTT. Translated: CASSEEGPTDTQYF.

To note about this clonotype: Because it lacks the conserved phenylalanine or tryptophan at the end, this CDR3 is likely a read error. J is TRBJ1-4 and V is TRBV14; TRBD1 is a possible D gene (5 bases). CDR3 length: 16 residues. Germline CDR1 is SGHDN and CDR2 is FVKESK. V lost 6 bases and J lost 4, with 18 bases in between. In nucleotides, the CDR3 is TGTGCCAGCAGTCCCGGCCGGGGCGCGTATAATGAAAAACTGTTTCTT. The encoded protein is CASSPGRGAYNEKLFL.

With respect to this clonotype: The conserved closing phenylalanine or tryptophan is absent in this CDR3, likely reflecting a read error. The chain has TRBV27 and TRBJ1-6; D gene uncertain. CDR1 and CDR2 (germline): MNHEY, SMNVEV (reference sequence). V lost 2 bases and J 7 bases, leaving 9 bases between the germline ends. The CDR3 sequence is 14 residues long. This chain's CDR3 is CASSLNSLNSPLHL. In DNA, the CDR3 is TGTGCCAGCAGTTTAAACAGCCTCAATTCACCCCTCCACCTT.

Notes on this clonotype: No conserved phenylalanine or tryptophan is present at the end of the CDR3, so a read error is the likely explanation. The rearrangement joins TRBV28 to TRBJ2-3; D is possibly TRBD1 or TRBD2 (5 bases each). This CDR3 has 18 residues. Germline V gene lookup returns CDR1 MDHEN and CDR2 SYDVKM. V lost 2 bases and J 0 bases, leaving 18 bases between the germline ends. The CDR3 DNA sequence: TGTGCCAGCAGTTTACGAGTCCCGGGACGGACTAGCACAGATACGCAGTATTGT. It codes for CASSLRVPGRTSTDTQYC.

By sample fraction, this clonotype is medium-sized (0.01 to 0.1%). The rearrangement links TRBV30 to TRBJ2-7; possible D gene TRBD2, 7 bases. Germline CDR1 GTSNPN, CDR2 SVGIG (reference sequence). The CDR3 contains 13 residues. Deletions cut 0 bases from V and 7 bases from J, with 13 bases between. The CDR3 here is CAWSVRGGGEQYF. The CDR3 DNA sequence: TGTGCCTGGAGTGTACGCGGGGGCGGTGAGCAGTACTTC. Using reference TRBV30 and TRBJ2-7 for the parts outside the CDR3, the full variable domain is SQTIHQWPATLVQPVGSPLSLECTVEGTSNPNLYWYRQAAGRGLQLLFYSVGIGQISSEVPQNLSASRPQDRQFILSSKKLLLSDSGFYLCAWSVRGGGEQYFGPGTRLTVT.

In this sample, this clonotype is medium-sized. This rearrangement joins TRBV7-9 to TRBJ2-7; the D is unclear. Per germline, CDR1 SEHNR and CDR2 FQNEAQ (reference sequence). The CDR3 spans 15 residues. The V end was cut by 1 base, the J end by 7 bases, with 17 bases between. CDR3 protein: CASSLGRAAEEEQYF. DNA for the CDR3: TGTGCCAGCAGCTTAGGTCGAGCAGCTGAGGAGGAGCAGTACTTC.